Listed here are 23 T cell receptor beta chains from one sample, sequenced in a study of cytomegalovirus exposure and HLA in healthy donors. It was with 60 Vbeta and 13 Jbeta primers that the PCR ran. Profiled with immunoSEQ multiplex PCR; TCRdb holds only in-frame clones, not every one. The sample includes about 160,000 clones, roughly 80% of them seen just once. Sequencing was carried out using PBMCs. The receptors here all came from a woman aged 25 to 45 in good health and CMV-seropositive.

The chain uses TRBV30 and TRBJ2-3, with unresolved D. Germline CDR1 is GTSNPN and CDR2 is SVGIG (reference sequence). The CDR3 has 12 amino acids. Trimming pared 6 bases from V and 4 bases from J, leaving 11 bases between. CDR3 DNA: TGTGCCTGTAAACTCGTCGCAGATACGCAGTATTTT. Protein sequence: CACKLVADTQYF.

This clone was picked up a small number of times. V gene TRBV7-3 combines with J gene TRBJ2-2; tentatively, D is TRBD2 (5 bases). The CDR3 spans 14 residues. The germline V gene encodes CDR1 SGHTA and CDR2 FQGTGA. V was cut by 6 bases and J by 1 base, with 9 bases left in between. CDR3 in amino acids: CASSPRGNTGELFF. The DNA of the CDR3 is TGTGCCAGCAGTCCTCGGGGGAACACCGGGGAGCTGTTTTTT.

This clone was seen only once. This chain links TRBV29-1 with TRBJ2-1; D gene uncertain. The CDR3 is made up of 17 amino acids. Per the germline V gene, CDR1 is SQVTM and CDR2 is ANQGSEA. The ends were cut back, 6 bases at V and 2 bases at J, with 23 bases in the middle. CDR3 sequence: CSVVLVALFLAYNEQFF. The CDR3 bases are TGCAGCGTCGTTCTTGTAGCTCTCTTCTTGGCCTACAATGAGCAGTTCTTC.

The J gene is TRBJ2-3, the V gene TRBV5-1, with 8 bases identical to TRBD1. With 1 base clipped from V and 1 base from J, the junction kept 5 bases outside the gene matches. Germline V gene lookup returns CDR1 SGHRS and CDR2 YFSETQ. This CDR3 region has 16 residues. The CDR3 reads CASSLRQGRRTDTQYF. The CDR3 DNA is TGCGCCAGCAGCTTGCGACAGGGGCGCCGCACAGATACGCAGTATTTT.

The V call is TRBV11-2, the J call TRBJ2-4; TRBD2 matches 9 bases. CDR1 SGHAT and CDR2 FQNNGV come from the germline V gene. This CDR3 has 15 residues. V lost 6 bases and J lost 4; bases outside the gene matches: 7. CDR3 protein: CASRSIAGVKNIQYF. CDR3 nucleotide sequence: TGTGCCAGCAGGTCGATAGCGGGGGTAAAAAACATTCAGTACTTC.

V usage is TRBV30 and J usage is TRBJ2-3; D is possibly TRBD1 (5 bases). The V gene lost 2 bases and the J gene lost 7 bases, with 13 bases spanning the gap. The length of the CDR3 is 13 residues. Germline-derived CDR1 and CDR2 are GTSNPN and SVGIG (reference sequence). The CDR3: CAWSLGVGYTQYF. In DNA, the CDR3 is TGTGCCTGGAGTCTAGGGGTGGGCTATACGCAGTATTTT.

The V gene is TRBV30, the J gene TRBJ1-1; D uncertain. From germline, CDR1 is GTSNPN and CDR2 SVGIG (reference sequence). CDR3 length: 13 residues. The germline V and J ends were trimmed by 0 bases and 2 bases, with 7 bases remaining between them. The CDR3 nucleotides are TGTGCCTGGAGTGTAGCGGTTAACACTGAAGCTTTCTTT. This encodes CAWSVAVNTEAFF.

V and J are TRBV7-8 and TRBJ1-3; a weak D match, TRBD1 (5 bases). CDR3 length equals 17 residues. Germline V CDR1 and CDR2: SGHVS, FQNEAQ. Trimming removed 1 base from V and 0 bases from J, with 13 bases in between. The CDR3 region has the DNA TGTGCCAGCAGCTTAGTAGACAGTTTTAGCTCTGGAAACACCATATATTTT. Amino acids: CASSLVDSFSSGNTIYF.

This chain uses TRBV19 with TRBJ2-7; 7 nucleotides match TRBD1. The CDR3 extends over 15 amino acids. Germline CDR1 reads LNHDA; CDR2 reads SQIVND (reference sequence). With V trimmed by 7 bases and J by 3 bases, 12 bases remained unmatched. This chain's CDR3 is CASNPARQGGYEQYF. In DNA form, the CDR3 reads TGTGCCAGTAACCCGGCCCGACAGGGCGGCTACGAGCAGTACTTC.

This chain links TRBV29-1 with TRBJ2-5; D ambiguous. V lost 4 bases, J lost 3 bases, and 9 bases lay in between. The germline CDR1 and CDR2 sequences are SQVTM and ANQGSEA. The CDR3 totals 12 residues. Here the CDR3 reads CSVVRPEETQYF. The CDR3, as DNA: TGCAGCGTTGTGAGGCCCGAAGAGACCCAGTACTTC.

The V gene is TRBV5-6, the J gene TRBJ2-7, with 7 positions matching TRBD2. CDR1 is SGHDT, CDR2 YYEEEE, per germline. There are 15 residues in the CDR3. V shed 0 bases and J 3 bases; nucleotides not matched to a gene: 6. CDR3 sequence (DNA): TGTGCCAGCAGCTTGGGTGGCCGGGGGGACTACGAGCAGTACTTC. Its protein product is CASSLGGRGDYEQYF.

J is TRBJ1-2 and V is TRBV7-8; no definite D call. CDR3 length equals 14 residues. Trimming removed 2 bases from V and 2 bases from J, with 9 bases in between. Germline CDR1 is SGHVS and CDR2 is FQNEAQ. As DNA, the CDR3 is TGTGCCAGCAGCTTAACAGACCTGAACTATGGCTACACCTTC. Its protein is CASSLTDLNYGYTF.

The chain uses TRBV6-1 and TRBJ1-4; 7 bases agree with TRBD1. The CDR3 extends over 14 amino acids. CDR1 and CDR2 (germline): MNHNS, SASEGT. V lost 10 bases to trimming and J lost 4 bases; unmatched junction nucleotides: 9. CDR3 residues: CATNSRQGNEKLFF. The CDR3 DNA is TGTGCCACCAACTCTCGACAGGGTAATGAAAAACTGTTTTTT.

Concerning this clone itself: One end of the junction varies from germline; a read error may be responsible. Other nucleotide sequences from this sample produce the same CDR3. V gene TRBV7-2 combines with J gene TRBJ2-1; a weak D match, TRBD2 (6 bases). The CDR3 loop spans 13 amino acids. In germline, CDR1 is SGHTA, CDR2 FQGNSA. CDR3 DNA sequence: TGCGCCAGCAGCTCTGCGGGGCGGAGAGAGCAGTTCTTC. Its protein product is CASSSAGRREQFF.

The chain couples TRBV7-8 to TRBJ1-1; weak D call: TRBD1 (6 bases). V shed 0 bases and J shed 9 bases, with 14 bases lying between them. The CDR3 loop spans 14 amino acids. From germline, CDR1 is SGHVS and CDR2 FQNEAQ. The CDR3 DNA reads TGTGCCAGCAGCTTAGCGTTTCAGGGGATAAAAGCTTTCTTT. It codes for CASSLAFQGIKAFF.

This clone was picked up a small number of times. V usage is TRBV6-1 and J usage is TRBJ1-1; 8 nucleotides match TRBD1. The CDR3 is 15 residues long. The germline V gene has CDR1 MNHNS and CDR2 SASEGT. J lost 3 bases, V lost 6 bases, and 9 bases had no gene match. Here the CDR3 DNA reads TGTGCCAGCAGGAGGGGGGACAGGTTGTACACTGAAGCTTTCTTT. Protein product: CASRRGDRLYTEAFF.

The chain combines TRBV4-1 with TRBJ2-5, with 8 bases identical to TRBD2. Germline lookup yields CDR1 MGHRA and CDR2 YSYEKL. The CDR3 is 18 amino acids. The V segment lost 1 base and the J segment 5 bases; nucleotides outside the gene matches: 15. In DNA, the CDR3 is TGCGCCAGCAGCCAAGCCCGGGGGGGCGGGGGAAAGGGTGAGACCCAGTACTTC. Translation: CASSQARGGGGKGETQYF.

This CDR3 is CAISELSQGSNQPQHF. The CDR3 nucleotides read TGTGCCATCAGTGAGTTATCACAGGGTAGCAATCAGCCCCAGCATTTT. The chain combines TRBV10-3 with TRBJ1-5, with a possible D match to TRBD1 (6 bases). Germline CDR1 ENHRY, CDR2 SYGVKD. The CDR3 sequence is 16 residues long. V was trimmed by 1 base and J by 0 bases, leaving 10 bases between them.

The gene calls are TRBV5-4 and TRBJ1-3, with TRBD1 matching 8 bases. Germline V CDR1 and CDR2: SGHNT, YYREEE (reference sequence). The CDR3 loop spans 15 amino acids. V lost 3 bases and J lost 3; bases outside the gene matches: 5. In DNA form, the CDR3 reads TGTGCCAGCAGCTCCGGACAGGGTTATGGAAACACCATATATTTT. Translating gives CASSSGQGYGNTIYF.

This chain joins TRBV2 and TRBJ2-5, with D perhaps TRBD2 (5 bases). This CDR3 comprises 13 residues. V lost 9 bases and J 2 bases, leaving 13 bases between the germline ends. Germline values: CDR1 SNHLY, CDR2 FYNNEI. The CDR3 protein is CASLSGQQETQYF. The CDR3 region has the DNA TGTGCCAGTTTGAGCGGTCAGCAAGAGACCCAGTACTTC.

The rearrangement links TRBV2 to TRBJ2-7; 10 bases align to TRBD1. The CDR3 length is 14 residues. CDR1 SNHLY and CDR2 FYNNEI come from the germline V gene. Germline trimming cut 6 bases from V and 2 bases from J; bases unmatched to any gene: 4. CDR3 in amino acids: CASSLDRGAYEQYF. CDR3 coding DNA: TGTGCCAGCAGCCTGGACAGGGGGGCCTACGAGCAGTACTTC.

The rearrangement uses TRBV4-3 and TRBJ2-1, with D tentatively TRBD2 (5 bases). With 1 base removed from V and 0 bases from J, the gap between germline ends came to 7 bases. This CDR3 is 15 amino acids long. CDR1 is LGHNA and CDR2 is YSLEER in the germline V gene. CDR3 amino acids: CASSQAGSSYNEQFF. The DNA for the CDR3 is TGCGCCAGCAGCCAAGCGGGGTCCTCCTACAATGAGCAGTTCTTC.

The chain carries TRBV27 and TRBJ2-2, with D possibly being TRBD2 (5 bases). The germline V gene encodes CDR1 MNHEY and CDR2 SMNVEV (reference sequence). The CDR3 loop spans 16 amino acids. The germline V and J ends were trimmed by 5 bases and 4 bases, with 17 bases remaining between them. The CDR3 bases are TGTGCCAGCAGTCCCCGGAGAGGGAAATCCACCGGGGAGCTGTTTTTT. Translated: CASSPRRGKSTGELFF.